Listed below are T cell receptor beta chains from one sample, sequenced in a study of cytomegalovirus exposure and HLA in healthy donors. Profiling relied on immunoSEQ multiplex PCR, and the TCRdb table lists in-frame clones only, not all of them. Here the sample spans 130,000 to 150,000 clones, approximately 80% being singletons. The sequenced sample consisted of PBMCs. The source is a male donor in good health and CMV-seronegative. The CDR3 runs from the conserved cysteine through the conserved F or W. Each record gives: J gene, clone size, V gene, D gene, CDR3 protein, CDR3 DNA. The D gene is left open where the match is weak. Size values are once, few and many counts, or a class for expanded clones, and some rows have none.

j_call: TRBJ2-2; clone_size: once; v_call: TRBV4-1; d_call: -; cdr3_aa: CASSPLTGTNTGELFF; cdr3_nt: TGCGCCAGCAGCCCCCTGACGGGGACGAACACCGGGGAGCTGTTTTTT
j_call: TRBJ2-3; clone_size: -; v_call: TRBV4-1; d_call: -; cdr3_aa: CASSQDRWSTDTQYF; cdr3_nt: TGCGCCAGCAGCCAAGATCGGTGGAGTACAGATACGCAGTATTTT
j_call: TRBJ1-3; clone_size: -; v_call: TRBV7-8; d_call: -; cdr3_aa: CASSLPGSSGNTIYF; cdr3_nt: TGTGCCAGCAGCTTACCCGGGAGCTCTGGAAACACCATATATTTT
j_call: TRBJ2-1; clone_size: -; v_call: TRBV5-1; d_call: TRBD2; cdr3_aa: CASSLQLLGGGADNEQFF; cdr3_nt: TGCGCCAGCAGCTTGCAGTTACTGGGCGGGGGGGCCGACAATGAGCAGTTCTTC
j_call: TRBJ1-1; clone_size: -; v_call: TRBV6-5; d_call: -; cdr3_aa: CASSYSTDMNTEAFF; cdr3_nt: TGTGCCAGCAGTTACTCGACGGACATGAACACTGAAGCTTTCTTT
j_call: TRBJ1-1; clone_size: -; v_call: TRBV4-3; d_call: TRBD1; cdr3_aa: CASSPTGWDTEAFF; cdr3_nt: TGCGCCAGCAGCCCGACAGGGTGGGACACTGAAGCTTTCTTT
j_call: TRBJ1-1; clone_size: -; v_call: TRBV18; d_call: -; cdr3_aa: CASSPSLNTEAFF; cdr3_nt: TGTGCCAGCTCACCTTCCTTAAACACTGAAGCTTTCTTT
j_call: TRBJ1-2; clone_size: -; v_call: TRBV12-2; d_call: -; cdr3_aa: CASRLGHRGNCNYGYTF; cdr3_nt: TGTGCAAGTCGCTTAGGGCACAGGGGGAATTGTAACTATGGCTACACCTTC
j_call: TRBJ1-1; clone_size: few; v_call: TRBV4-3; d_call: -; cdr3_aa: CASSQVAGVEAFF; cdr3_nt: TGCGCCAGCAGCCAAGTTGCGGGGGTTGAAGCTTTCTTT
j_call: TRBJ1-5; clone_size: -; v_call: TRBV30; d_call: -; cdr3_aa: CAWSVRGAQQPQHF; cdr3_nt: TGTGCCTGGAGTGTACGGGGGGCGCAGCAGCCCCAGCATTTT
j_call: TRBJ1-2; clone_size: -; v_call: TRBV10-3; d_call: -; cdr3_aa: CAISDRNYGYTF; cdr3_nt: TGTGCCATCAGTGACAGAAACTATGGCTACACCTTC
j_call: TRBJ2-3; clone_size: -; v_call: TRBV10-3; d_call: -; cdr3_aa: CAISESLQSTDTQYF; cdr3_nt: TGTGCCATCAGTGAGTCGTTACAGAGCACAGATACGCAGTATTTT
j_call: TRBJ2-7; clone_size: -; v_call: TRBV21-1; d_call: -; cdr3_aa: CASSKGPGGYEQYF; cdr3_nt: TGTGCCAGCAGCAAAGGACCGGGGGGCTACGAGCAGTACTTC
j_call: TRBJ2-7; clone_size: -; v_call: TRBV10-3; d_call: -; cdr3_aa: CAISDQRRGQYF; cdr3_nt: TGTGCCATCAGCGATCAAAGGCGGGGGCAGTACTTC
j_call: TRBJ2-2; clone_size: -; v_call: TRBV5-1; d_call: -; cdr3_aa: CASSSGAGSGHGELFF; cdr3_nt: TGCGCCAGCAGCTCCGGGGCGGGGAGCGGGCACGGGGAGCTGTTTTTT
j_call: TRBJ1-2; clone_size: -; v_call: TRBV7-9; d_call: -; cdr3_aa: CASAREGGYTF; cdr3_nt: TGTGCCAGCGCCAGGGAAGGCGGCTACACTTTC
j_call: TRBJ1-5; clone_size: few; v_call: TRBV13; d_call: TRBD1; cdr3_aa: CASSLGRGAVPQHF; cdr3_nt: TGTGCCAGCAGCTTAGGCAGGGGGGCAGTGCCCCAGCATTTT
j_call: TRBJ2-1; clone_size: -; v_call: TRBV27; d_call: -; cdr3_aa: CASEASVQFF; cdr3_nt: TGTGCCAGCGAGGCTAGCGTACAGTTCTTC
j_call: TRBJ2-5; clone_size: few; v_call: TRBV15; d_call: -; cdr3_aa: CATSNLIGIRPQETQYF; cdr3_nt: TGTGCCACCAGCAACCTTATCGGGATTCGCCCCCAAGAGACCCAGTACTTC
j_call: TRBJ2-2; clone_size: once; v_call: TRBV28; d_call: -; cdr3_aa: CASKQRLNTGELFF; cdr3_nt: TGTGCCAGCAAGCAGCGGTTGAACACCGGGGAGCTGTTTTTT
j_call: TRBJ1-1; clone_size: -; v_call: TRBV5-1; d_call: -; cdr3_aa: CASSFGGDEAFF; cdr3_nt: TGCGCCAGCAGCTTCGGGGGGGATGAAGCTTTCTTT
j_call: TRBJ1-4; clone_size: -; v_call: TRBV2; d_call: TRBD1; cdr3_aa: CARNRGSHEKLFF; cdr3_nt: TGTGCCAGAAACAGGGGGAGTCATGAAAAACTGTTTTTT
j_call: TRBJ2-3; clone_size: -; v_call: TRBV7-6; d_call: TRBD2; cdr3_aa: CASSRLAVPSTDTQYF; cdr3_nt: TGTGCCAGCAGTCGACTAGCGGTGCCTAGCACAGATACGCAGTATTTT
j_call: TRBJ1-1; clone_size: -; v_call: TRBV7-2; d_call: -; cdr3_aa: CASSLAEGTEAFF; cdr3_nt: TGTGCCAGCAGCTTAGCCGAGGGCACTGAAGCTTTCTTT
j_call: TRBJ1-1; clone_size: -; v_call: TRBV29-1; d_call: -; cdr3_aa: CSVDGSPVGTEAFF; cdr3_nt: TGCAGCGTTGATGGCAGCCCGGTCGGGACTGAAGCTTTCTTT
j_call: TRBJ2-1; clone_size: -; v_call: TRBV9; d_call: -; cdr3_aa: CASSPTSGSEQFF; cdr3_nt: TGTGCCAGCAGCCCGACGTCAGGGTCGGAGCAGTTCTTC
j_call: TRBJ2-7; clone_size: -; v_call: TRBV7-9; d_call: TRBD2; cdr3_aa: CASSFGRDGEQYF; cdr3_nt: TGTGCCAGCAGCTTTGGGAGGGACGGCGAGCAGTACTTC
j_call: TRBJ1-3; clone_size: -; v_call: TRBV4-3; d_call: -; cdr3_aa: CASSQDRAGSGNTIYF; cdr3_nt: TGCGCCAGCAGCCAAGATCGAGCGGGTTCAGGAAACACCATATATTTT
j_call: TRBJ2-5; clone_size: -; v_call: TRBV18; d_call: TRBD1; cdr3_aa: CASSLDRGETQYF; cdr3_nt: TGTGCCAGCTCACTGGACAGGGGTGAGACCCAGTACTTC
j_call: TRBJ2-3; clone_size: -; v_call: TRBV5-4; d_call: TRBD1; cdr3_aa: CASRRGQAYTDTQYF; cdr3_nt: TGTGCCAGCAGGCGGGGACAGGCCTACACAGATACGCAGTATTTT
j_call: TRBJ1-3; clone_size: few; v_call: TRBV7-8; d_call: -; cdr3_aa: CASSFQGQASGNTIYF; cdr3_nt: TGTGCCAGCAGCTTTCAAGGCCAGGCCTCTGGAAACACCATATATTTT
j_call: TRBJ1-2; clone_size: few; v_call: TRBV2; d_call: -; cdr3_aa: CASNGGGNYGYTF; cdr3_nt: TGTGCCAGCAATGGGGGGGGTAACTATGGCTACACCTTC
j_call: TRBJ1-1; clone_size: once; v_call: TRBV7-2; d_call: TRBD1; cdr3_aa: CASSLAGQGNTEAFF; cdr3_nt: TGTGCCAGCAGCCTCGCGGGACAGGGGAACACTGAAGCTTTCTTT
j_call: TRBJ1-2; clone_size: -; v_call: TRBV28; d_call: TRBD1; cdr3_aa: CASSLPGGFGYTF; cdr3_nt: TGTGCCAGCAGTTTACCAGGGGGCTTTGGCTACACCTTC
j_call: TRBJ2-7; clone_size: -; v_call: TRBV5-6; d_call: TRBD2; cdr3_aa: CASSRVFLAGDYEQYF; cdr3_nt: TGTGCCAGCAGCAGGGTCTTCCTAGCGGGGGACTACGAGCAGTACTTC
j_call: TRBJ2-7; clone_size: -; v_call: TRBV5-4; d_call: TRBD1; cdr3_aa: CASSRTGEDEQYF; cdr3_nt: TGTGCCAGCAGCCGGACAGGGGAGGACGAGCAGTACTTC
j_call: TRBJ2-5; clone_size: -; v_call: TRBV11-1; d_call: -; cdr3_aa: CASTFEGGEETQYF; cdr3_nt: TGTGCCAGCACTTTCGAGGGGGGGGAAGAGACCCAGTACTTC
j_call: TRBJ2-7; clone_size: few; v_call: TRBV4-3; d_call: -; cdr3_aa: CASSQAPQETYEQYF; cdr3_nt: TGCGCCAGCAGCCAAGCTCCGCAGGAAACCTACGAGCAGTACTTC
j_call: TRBJ1-3; clone_size: -; v_call: TRBV9; d_call: -; cdr3_aa: CASSGQTLRGNTIYF; cdr3_nt: TGTGCCAGCAGCGGACAAACCCTCAGAGGAAACACCATATATTTT
j_call: TRBJ2-3; clone_size: -; v_call: TRBV7-6; d_call: -; cdr3_aa: CASSGWRDGTDTQYF; cdr3_nt: TGTGCCAGCAGCGGTTGGAGGGACGGCACAGATACGCAGTATTTT
j_call: TRBJ2-3; clone_size: -; v_call: TRBV2; d_call: -; cdr3_aa: CASSLEDTQYF; cdr3_nt: TGTGCCAGCAGCCTCGAGGATACGCAGTATTTT
j_call: TRBJ2-3; clone_size: -; v_call: TRBV4-3; d_call: -; cdr3_aa: CASSQENTGVTDTQYF; cdr3_nt: TGCGCCAGCAGCCAGGAGAACACGGGTGTCACAGATACGCAGTATTTT
j_call: TRBJ1-5; clone_size: -; v_call: TRBV6-9; d_call: -; cdr3_aa: CASSEQGRSNQPQHF; cdr3_nt: TGTGCCAGCAGTGAGCAGGGTCGGAGCAATCAGCCCCAGCATTTT
j_call: TRBJ1-2; clone_size: -; v_call: TRBV19; d_call: -; cdr3_aa: CASSSSVLGLYGYTF; cdr3_nt: TGTGCCAGTAGTTCCAGCGTTTTGGGGCTCTATGGCTACACCTTC
j_call: TRBJ2-2; clone_size: -; v_call: TRBV4-3; d_call: -; cdr3_aa: CASSQEAGTKAGELFF; cdr3_nt: TGCGCCAGCAGCCAAGAGGCCGGGACAAAAGCCGGGGAGCTGTTTTTT
j_call: TRBJ2-2; clone_size: -; v_call: TRBV28; d_call: TRBD1; cdr3_aa: CASSLDRAGTGELFF; cdr3_nt: TGTGCCAGCAGTTTGGACAGGGCAGGAACCGGGGAGCTGTTTTTT
j_call: TRBJ1-1; clone_size: -; v_call: TRBV7-9; d_call: -; cdr3_aa: CASSYQENTEAFF; cdr3_nt: TGTGCCAGCAGCTACCAGGAGAACACTGAAGCTTTCTTT
j_call: TRBJ2-3; clone_size: few; v_call: TRBV5-1; d_call: -; cdr3_aa: CASSPQGTDTQYF; cdr3_nt: TGCGCCAGCAGTCCCCAGGGAACAGATACGCAGTATTTT
j_call: TRBJ1-5; clone_size: few; v_call: TRBV6-5; d_call: TRBD1; cdr3_aa: CASTDTGGVKHF; cdr3_nt: TGTGCCAGCACCGATACAGGGGGCGTAAAGCATTTT
j_call: TRBJ1-2; clone_size: -; v_call: TRBV6-5; d_call: -; cdr3_aa: CASRGPGGYGYTF; cdr3_nt: TGTGCCAGCAGGGGGCCGGGGGGCTATGGCTACACCTTC
j_call: TRBJ2-7; clone_size: -; v_call: TRBV2; d_call: -; cdr3_aa: CASSQRVEGHEQYF; cdr3_nt: TGTGCCAGCAGTCAGCGGGTAGAGGGACACGAGCAGTACTTC
j_call: TRBJ2-3; clone_size: -; v_call: TRBV5-4; d_call: -; cdr3_aa: CASSSTGPVGTDTQYF; cdr3_nt: TGTGCCAGCAGCTCGACAGGCCCAGTTGGCACAGATACGCAGTATTTT
j_call: TRBJ1-1; clone_size: -; v_call: TRBV10-2; d_call: -; cdr3_aa: CASSEGFRQYEAFF; cdr3_nt: TGCGCCAGCAGTGAGGGATTTCGACAGTATGAAGCTTTCTTT
j_call: TRBJ2-3; clone_size: -; v_call: TRBV29-1; d_call: -; cdr3_aa: CSAGGPRADTQYF; cdr3_nt: TGCAGCGCCGGGGGGCCCCGGGCGGATACGCAGTATTTT
j_call: TRBJ2-7; clone_size: -; v_call: TRBV5-8; d_call: -; cdr3_aa: CASTRREEVVRQYF; cdr3_nt: TGTGCCAGCACCAGGAGGGAGGAGGTGGTTCGGCAGTACTTC